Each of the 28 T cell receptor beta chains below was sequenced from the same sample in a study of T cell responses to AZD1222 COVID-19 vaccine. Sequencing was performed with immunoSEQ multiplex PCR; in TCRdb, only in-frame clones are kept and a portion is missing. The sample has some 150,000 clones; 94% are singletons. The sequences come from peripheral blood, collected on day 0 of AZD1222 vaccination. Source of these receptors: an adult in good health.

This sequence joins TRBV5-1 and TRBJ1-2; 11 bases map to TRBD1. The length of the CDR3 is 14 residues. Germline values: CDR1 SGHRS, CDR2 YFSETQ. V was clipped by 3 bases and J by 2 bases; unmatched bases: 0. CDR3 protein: CASSWDRGNYGYTF. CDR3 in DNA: TGCGCCAGCAGCTGGGACAGGGGGAACTATGGCTACACCTTC.

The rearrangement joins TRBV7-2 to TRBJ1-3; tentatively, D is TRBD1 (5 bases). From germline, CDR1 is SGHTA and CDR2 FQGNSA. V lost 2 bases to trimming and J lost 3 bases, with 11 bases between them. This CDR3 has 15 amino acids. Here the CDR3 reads CASSLSGTLGNTIYF. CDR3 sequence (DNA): TGTGCCAGCAGCTTAAGCGGGACTCTTGGAAACACCATATATTTT. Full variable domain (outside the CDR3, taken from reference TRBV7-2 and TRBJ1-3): GAGVSQSPSNKVTEKGKDVELRCDPISGHTALYWYRQSLGQGLEFLIYFQGNSAPDKSGLPSDRFSAERTGGSVSTLTIQRTQQEDSAVYLCASSLSGTLGNTIYFGEGSWLTVV.

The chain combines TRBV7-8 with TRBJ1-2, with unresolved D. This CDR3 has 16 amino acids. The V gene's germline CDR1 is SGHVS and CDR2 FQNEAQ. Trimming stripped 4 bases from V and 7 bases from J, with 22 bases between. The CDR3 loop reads CASSYARLREGIGYTF. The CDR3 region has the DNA TGTGCCAGCAGCTACGCTCGGCTGAGGGAAGGAATTGGCTACACCTTC.

CDR3 nucleotides: TGTGCCAGCAGCGTAGGGAAGGGACAGGGGAACAGCTACAATGAGCAGTTCTTC. Translated, it gives CASSVGKGQGNSYNEQFF. The V gene is TRBV9, the J gene TRBJ2-1; TRBD1 aligns across 10 bases. Germline-derived CDR1 and CDR2 are SGDLS and YYNGEE. CDR3 size: 18 residues. The V and J ends lost 0 bases and 3 bases, in that order; junction bases with no gene match: 9.

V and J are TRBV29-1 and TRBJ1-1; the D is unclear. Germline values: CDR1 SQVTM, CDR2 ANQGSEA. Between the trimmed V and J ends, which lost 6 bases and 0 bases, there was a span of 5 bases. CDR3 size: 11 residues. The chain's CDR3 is CSVRVNTEAFF. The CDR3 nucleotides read TGCAGCGTGCGGGTGAACACTGAAGCTTTCTTT.

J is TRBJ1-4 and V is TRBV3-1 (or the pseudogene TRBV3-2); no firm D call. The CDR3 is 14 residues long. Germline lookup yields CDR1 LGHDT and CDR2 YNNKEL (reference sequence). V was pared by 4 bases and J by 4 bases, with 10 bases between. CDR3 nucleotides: TGTGCCAGCAGCCGCTTTGGTGGTAATGAAAAACTGTTTTTT. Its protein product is CASSRFGGNEKLFF.

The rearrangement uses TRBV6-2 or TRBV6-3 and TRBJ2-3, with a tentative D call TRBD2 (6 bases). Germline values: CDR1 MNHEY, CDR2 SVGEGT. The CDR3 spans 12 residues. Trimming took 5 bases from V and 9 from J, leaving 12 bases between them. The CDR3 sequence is CASSASAGTQYF. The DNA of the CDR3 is TGTGCCAGCAGTGCTAGCGCCGGGACGCAGTATTTT.

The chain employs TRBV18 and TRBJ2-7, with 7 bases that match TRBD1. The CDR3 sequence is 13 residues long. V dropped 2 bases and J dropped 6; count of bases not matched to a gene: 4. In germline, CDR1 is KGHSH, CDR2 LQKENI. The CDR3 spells CASSPTGVGEQYV. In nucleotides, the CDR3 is TGTGCCAGCTCACCAACAGGGGTCGGCGAGCAGTACGTC.

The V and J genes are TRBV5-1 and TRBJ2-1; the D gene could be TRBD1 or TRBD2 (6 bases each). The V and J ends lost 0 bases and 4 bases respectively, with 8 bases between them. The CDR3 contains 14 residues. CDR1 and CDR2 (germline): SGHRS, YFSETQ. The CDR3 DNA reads TGCGCCAGCAGCTTGGCGGGGGCGTACAATGAGCAGTTCTTC. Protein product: CASSLAGAYNEQFF.

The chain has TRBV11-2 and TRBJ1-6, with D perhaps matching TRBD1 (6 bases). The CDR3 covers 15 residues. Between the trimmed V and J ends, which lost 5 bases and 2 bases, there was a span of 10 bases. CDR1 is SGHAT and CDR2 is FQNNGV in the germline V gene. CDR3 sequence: CASSVQGTYNSPLHF. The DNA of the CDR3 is TGTGCCAGCAGCGTACAGGGAACCTATAATTCACCCCTCCACTTT.

The CDR3 bases are TGTGCCAGCACCGGACAGGGTTTGGCGTCTTCACCCCTCCACTTT. This codes for CASTGQGLASSPLHF. This chain joins TRBV2 and TRBJ1-6; 8 nucleotides agree with TRBD1. Germline V gives CDR1 SNHLY, CDR2 FYNNEI. The length of the CDR3 is 15 residues. V shed 7 bases, J shed 9 bases, and the junction held 11 bases outside the gene matches. Using reference TRBV2 and TRBJ1-6 for the parts outside the CDR3, the full variable domain is EPEVTQTPSHQVTQMGQEVILRCVPISNHLYFYWYRQILGQKVEFLVSFYNNEISEKSEIFDDQFSVERPDGSNFTLKIRSTKLEDSAMYFCASTGQGLASSPLHFGNGTRLTVT.

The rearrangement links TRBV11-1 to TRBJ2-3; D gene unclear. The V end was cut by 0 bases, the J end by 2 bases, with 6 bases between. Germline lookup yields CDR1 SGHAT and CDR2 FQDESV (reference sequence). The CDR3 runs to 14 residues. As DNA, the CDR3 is TGTGCCAGCAGCTTAGCTGTCATCACAGATACGCAGTATTTT. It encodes CASSLAVITDTQYF.

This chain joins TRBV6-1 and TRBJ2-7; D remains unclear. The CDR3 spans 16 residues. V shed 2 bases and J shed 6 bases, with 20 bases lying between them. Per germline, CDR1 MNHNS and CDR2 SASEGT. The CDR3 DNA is TGTGCCAGCAGTGAAATTCGGGCGGTTTCTCTGGGCGAGCAGTACGTC. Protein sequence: CASSEIRAVSLGEQYV.

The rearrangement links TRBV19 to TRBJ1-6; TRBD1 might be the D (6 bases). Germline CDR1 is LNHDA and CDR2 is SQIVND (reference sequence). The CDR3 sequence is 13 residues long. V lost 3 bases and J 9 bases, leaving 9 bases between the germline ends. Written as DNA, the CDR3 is TGTGCCAGTAGTATTGACAGGCCTTCACCCCTCCACTTT. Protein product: CASSIDRPSPLHF.

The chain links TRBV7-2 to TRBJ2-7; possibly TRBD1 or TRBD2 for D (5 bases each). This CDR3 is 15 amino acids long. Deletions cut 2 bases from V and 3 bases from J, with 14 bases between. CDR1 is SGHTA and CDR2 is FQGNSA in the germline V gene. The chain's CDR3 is CASSLFGGGGYEQYV. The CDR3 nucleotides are TGTGCCAGCAGCTTATTTGGGGGTGGGGGCTACGAGCAGTACGTC.

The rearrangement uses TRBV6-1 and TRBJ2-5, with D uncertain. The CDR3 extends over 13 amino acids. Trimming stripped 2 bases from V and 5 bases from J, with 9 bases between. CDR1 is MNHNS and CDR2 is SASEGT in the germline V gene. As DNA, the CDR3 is TGTGCCAGCAGTGAATCTGGTAGGGAGACCCAGTACTTC. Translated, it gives CASSESGRETQYF.

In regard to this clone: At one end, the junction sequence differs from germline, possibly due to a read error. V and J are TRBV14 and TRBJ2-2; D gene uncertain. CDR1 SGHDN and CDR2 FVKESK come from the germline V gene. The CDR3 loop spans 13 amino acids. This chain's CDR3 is CASRQANTGELFF. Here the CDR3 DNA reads TGTGCCAGCAGACAAGCAAACACCGGGGAGCTGTTTTTT.

For the CDR3, the DNA is TGTGCCAGCAGCCCCCCGTTAGGCATACAGCTTTACAATGAGCAGTTCTTC. It is translated as CASSPPLGIQLYNEQFF. The J gene is TRBJ2-1, the V gene TRBV7-8; D remains ambiguous. The germline V gene has CDR1 SGHVS and CDR2 FQNEAQ. V was pared by 5 bases and J by 4 bases, with 21 bases between. The CDR3 has 17 amino acids.

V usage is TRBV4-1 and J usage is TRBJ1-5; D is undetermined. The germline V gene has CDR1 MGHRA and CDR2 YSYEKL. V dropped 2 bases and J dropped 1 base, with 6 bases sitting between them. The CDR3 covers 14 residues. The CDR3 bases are TGCGCCAGCAGCCAATACACCAGCAATCAGCCCCAGCATTTT. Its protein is CASSQYTSNQPQHF.

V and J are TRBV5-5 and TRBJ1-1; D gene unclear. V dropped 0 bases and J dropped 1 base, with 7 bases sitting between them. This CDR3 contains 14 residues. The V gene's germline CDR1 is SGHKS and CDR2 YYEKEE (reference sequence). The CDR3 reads CASSLGWGNTEAFF. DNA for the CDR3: TGTGCCAGCAGCTTGGGCTGGGGGAACACTGAAGCTTTCTTT.

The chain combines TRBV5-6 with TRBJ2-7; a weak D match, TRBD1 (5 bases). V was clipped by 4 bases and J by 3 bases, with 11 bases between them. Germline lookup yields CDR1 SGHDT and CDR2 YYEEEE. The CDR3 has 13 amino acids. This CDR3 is CASSLQEYYEQYV. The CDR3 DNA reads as TGTGCCAGCAGCCTACAGGAATACTACGAGCAGTACGTC.

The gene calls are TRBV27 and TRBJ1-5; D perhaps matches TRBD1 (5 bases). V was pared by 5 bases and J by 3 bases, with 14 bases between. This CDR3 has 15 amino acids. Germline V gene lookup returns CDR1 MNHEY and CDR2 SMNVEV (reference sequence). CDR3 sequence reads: CASSRGLLNNQPQHF. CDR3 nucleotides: TGTGCCAGCAGTCGGGGACTGTTAAACAATCAGCCCCAGCATTTT.

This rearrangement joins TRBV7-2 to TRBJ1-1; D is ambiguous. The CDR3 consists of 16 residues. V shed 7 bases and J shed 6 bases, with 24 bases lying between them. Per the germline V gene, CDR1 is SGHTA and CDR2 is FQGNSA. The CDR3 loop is CASMNIKTDFRPEAFF. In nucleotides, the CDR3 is TGTGCCAGCATGAATATAAAAACAGACTTTAGACCTGAAGCTTTCTTT.

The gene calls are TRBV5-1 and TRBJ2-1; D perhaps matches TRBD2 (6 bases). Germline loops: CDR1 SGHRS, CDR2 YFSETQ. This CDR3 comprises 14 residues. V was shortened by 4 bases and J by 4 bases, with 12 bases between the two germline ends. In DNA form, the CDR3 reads TGCGCCAGCAGCCCCGGGACTCTTTACAATGAGCAGTTCTTC. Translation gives CASSPGTLYNEQFF.

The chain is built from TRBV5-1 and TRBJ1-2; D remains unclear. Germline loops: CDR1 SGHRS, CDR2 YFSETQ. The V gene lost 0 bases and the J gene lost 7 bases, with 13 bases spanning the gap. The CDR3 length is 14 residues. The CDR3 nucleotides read TGCGCCAGCAGCTTGGCCACTGGTAATCTTGGCTACACCTTC. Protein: CASSLATGNLGYTF. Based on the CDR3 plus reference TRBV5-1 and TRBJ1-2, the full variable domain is KAGVTQTPRYLIKTRGQQVTLSCSPISGHRSVSWYQQTPGQGLQFLFEYFSETQRNKGNFPGRFSGRQFSNSRSEMNVSTLELGDSALYLCASSLATGNLGYTFGSGTRLTVV.

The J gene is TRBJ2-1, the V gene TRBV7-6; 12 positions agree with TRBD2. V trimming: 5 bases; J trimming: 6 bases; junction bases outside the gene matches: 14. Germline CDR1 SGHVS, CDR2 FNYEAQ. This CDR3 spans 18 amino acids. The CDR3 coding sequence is TGTGCCAGCAGCCTCGTCCCGGGACTAGCGGGTTATCGCAATGAGCAGTTCTTC. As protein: CASSLVPGLAGYRNEQFF.

The CDR3 sequence is CASSLHGGEAASYEQYV. The CDR3 nucleotides read TGTGCCAGCAGCCTCCACGGGGGGGAGGCCGCCTCCTACGAGCAGTACGTC. V and J are TRBV7-8 and TRBJ2-7; 8 bases map to TRBD2. CDR3 length: 17 residues. V gave up 5 bases and J gave up 0 bases; unmatched junction bases: 12. Germline CDR1 reads SGHVS; CDR2 reads FQNEAQ.

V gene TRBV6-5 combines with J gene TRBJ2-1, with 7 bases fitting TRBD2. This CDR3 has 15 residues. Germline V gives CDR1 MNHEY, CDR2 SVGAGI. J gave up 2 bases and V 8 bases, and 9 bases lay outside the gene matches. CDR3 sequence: CASRRGITPYNEQFF. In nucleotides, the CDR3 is TGTGCCAGCCGGCGGGGGATTACCCCCTACAATGAGCAGTTCTTC.